These 18 T cell receptor beta chains were all obtained from the same sample, sequenced in a study of blood T cells in healthy people across ages. With a J-beta primer mix and a sample-barcoded 5' primer, a second PCR ran about 6 to 11 cycles. TCRdb recomputed calls from the 5' RACE reads with MiXCR, one row per CDR3 protein. The data hold 630,000 or so distinct CDR3 sequences, with less than 40% observed a single time. Sequencing was done on a sample of blood. Source of these receptors: a woman older than 75 in good health.

This clonotype has ten or more counts. Here the CDR3 reads CAISILTGGGETQYF. The CDR3 coding sequence is TGTGCCATCAGTATACTCACAGGGGGAGGAGAGACCCAGTACTTC. This chain connects TRBV10-3 to TRBJ2-5, with TRBD1 matching 8 bases. The CDR3 is 15 amino acids. After removal of 5 bases from V and 4 bases from J, the junction contained 9 bases not matched to a gene. The V gene's germline CDR1 is ENHRY and CDR2 SYGVKD.

This clonotype was detected many times. Germline is not matched at one junction end, which may reflect a read error. The V and J genes are TRBV30 and TRBJ1-2; D is unresolved. The V gene's germline CDR1 is GTSNPN and CDR2 SVGIG (reference sequence). The CDR3 is made up of 12 amino acids. The CDR3 here is CAWSEVYYGFTF. The CDR3 DNA sequence: TGTGCCTGGAGTGAAGTATACTATGGCTTCACCTTC.

This sequence joins TRBV7-3 and TRBJ1-6, with no clear D. V dropped 6 bases and J dropped 10 bases, with 16 bases sitting between them. This CDR3 is 14 amino acids long. Germline CDR1 is SGHTA and CDR2 is FQGTGA. The CDR3 nucleotides read TGTGCCAGCAGGTTGACGGTCCGGGGATCACCCCTCCACTTT. Its translation is CASRLTVRGSPLHF.

This clonotype was observed once. The gene calls are TRBV6-1 and TRBJ1-2; maybe TRBD1 (6 bases). Trimming cost V 2 bases and J 7 bases, with 14 bases left between them. Germline CDR1 and CDR2: MNHNS and SASEGT. This CDR3 comprises 14 residues. The CDR3 is CASSERPGESGYTF. Here the CDR3 DNA reads TGTGCCAGCAGTGAAAGACCAGGGGAGAGTGGCTACACCTTC.

There are many counts of this clonotype. V and J are TRBV7-9 and TRBJ1-1, with 9 bases matching TRBD1. Per germline, CDR1 SEHNR and CDR2 FQNEAQ (reference sequence). Trimming took 1 base from V and 5 from J; bases not matched to a gene: 5. CDR3 length equals 15 residues. CDR3 in DNA: TGTGCCAGCAGCTTAGTACAGGGGGCGTCGACTGAAGCTTTCTTT. It codes for CASSLVQGASTEAFF. Full variable domain (remainder filled in from reference TRBV7-9 and TRBJ1-1): DTGVSQNPRHKITKRGQNVTFRCDPISEHNRLYWYRQTLGQGPEFLTYFQNEAQLEKSRLLSDRFSAERPKGSFSTLEIQRTEQGDSAMYLCASSLVQGASTEAFFGQGTRLTVV.

This clonotype occurred many times. The V and J genes are TRBV6-2 or TRBV6-3 and TRBJ2-7; D tentatively fits TRBD1 or TRBD2 (5 bases each). Germline lookup yields CDR1 MNHEY and CDR2 SVGEGT. V dropped 7 bases and J dropped 1 base, with 14 bases sitting between them. The CDR3 runs to 14 residues. CDR3 sequence reads: CASTTGTLSYEQYF. Here the CDR3 DNA reads TGTGCCAGCACCACCGGGACGCTATCCTACGAGCAGTACTTC.

A few counts support this clonotype. The chain combines TRBV6-2 or TRBV6-3 with TRBJ2-7; D is tentatively TRBD1 or TRBD2 (5 bases each). CDR3 length: 23 amino acids. The V and J ends lost 0 bases and 0 bases respectively, with 33 bases between them. CDR1 is MNHEY and CDR2 is SVGEGT in the germline V gene. CDR3 nucleotides: TGTGCCAGCAGTTACTCCCCCGAGGGGCCCGGTGCGAGGGGACGTTATAGCTCCTACGAGCAGTACTTC. Protein sequence: CASSYSPEGPGARGRYSSYEQYF.

The CDR3 DNA reads as TGTGCCTGGAGTGTACCTAGCGGGGGACAGGATACGCAGTATTTT. Translation: CAWSVPSGGQDTQYF. The gene calls are TRBV30 and TRBJ2-3; 10 bases are shared with TRBD2. Trimming cost V 0 bases and J 6 bases; bases outside gene matches: 6. The CDR3 loop spans 15 amino acids. Germline loops: CDR1 GTSNPN, CDR2 SVGIG (reference sequence).

This clonotype was counted ten times or more. This rearrangement joins TRBV5-1 to TRBJ2-7; tentative D call: TRBD2 (5 bases). Trimming stripped 0 bases from V and 5 bases from J, with 12 bases between. This CDR3 has 14 amino acids. Germline CDR1 and CDR2: SGHRS and YFSETQ. The CDR3 DNA reads as TGCGCCAGCAGCTTGGGGCAGGCCGGGAACGAGCAGTACTTC. Protein: CASSLGQAGNEQYF.

In the case of this clonotype: A clone one base away is much larger, so this may be a read error. V usage is TRBV10-3 and J usage is TRBJ1-2; D possibly corresponds to TRBD1 (5 bases). V dropped 2 bases and J dropped 3 bases, with 13 bases sitting between them. The CDR3 spans 15 residues. Germline-derived CDR1 and CDR2 are ENHRY and SYGVKD. CDR3 in amino acids: CAISEGGEKDYGYTF. The DNA of the CDR3 is TGTGCCATCAGTGAGGGGGGGGAGAAGGACTATGGCTACACCTTC.

As to this clonotype: The junction and the germline gene differ at one end; a read error may be behind it. The chain combines TRBV7-2 with TRBJ2-3, with D possibly matching TRBD1 (5 bases). Germline V gene sequence: CDR1 SGHTA, CDR2 FQGNSA. There are 14 residues in the CDR3. The CDR3 sequence: CACSLVGVTDTQYF. CDR3 sequence (DNA): TGTGCCTGCAGCTTAGTAGGGGTGACAGATACGCAGTATTTT. Variable domain in full (rest from reference TRBV7-2 and TRBJ2-3): GAGVSQSPSNKVTEKGKDVELRCDPISGHTALYWYRQSLGQGLEFLIYFQGNSAPDKSGLPSDRFSAERTGGSVSTLTIQRTQQEDSAVYLCACSLVGVTDTQYFGPGTRLTVL.

A few counts support this clonotype. The chain recombines TRBV20-1 with TRBJ1-6; unclear D gene. The CDR3 spans 15 residues. Germline CDR1 and CDR2: DFQATT and SNEGSKA (reference sequence). With 0 bases removed from V and 6 bases from J, the gap between germline ends came to 12 bases. CDR3 residues: CSARDMVGINSPLHF. CDR3 bases: TGCAGTGCTAGAGATATGGTGGGGATTAATTCACCCCTCCACTTT.

This clonotype was seen many times. The chain links TRBV7-3 to TRBJ2-3; D is tentatively TRBD1 or TRBD2 (7 bases each). The CDR3 runs 14 residues. Trimming left V 10 bases short and J 6 bases short, with 20 bases between. CDR1 is SGHTA and CDR2 is FQGTGA in the germline V gene. CDR3 region: CATAGGDPRDTQYF. CDR3 sequence (DNA): TGTGCCACCGCAGGGGGGGATCCCAGGGATACGCAGTATTTT.

The chain joins TRBV12-3 or TRBV12-4 to TRBJ2-6; D is ambiguous. The CDR3 spans 14 residues. The V end was cut by 10 bases, the J end by 0 bases, with 10 bases between. The DNA for the CDR3 is TGTGCCACCCAGGATAGCTCTGGGGCCAACGTCCTGACTTTC. Its protein product is CATQDSSGANVLTF.

Remarks on this clonotype: Possible read error: a much larger clone is one base away. This chain joins TRBV7-2 and TRBJ2-1; TRBD1 aligns across 8 bases. The CDR3 totals 17 residues. Germline V gives CDR1 SGHTA, CDR2 FQGNSA. The CDR3, as DNA: TGTTCCAGCAGCCCGCGCGGGACAGGAGCGGGCGACAATGAGCAGTTCTTC. This codes for CSSSPRGTGAGDNEQFF.

This clonotype was detected ten times or more. The chain links TRBV5-1 to TRBJ1-5; D remains ambiguous. This CDR3 contains 13 residues. With 5 bases removed from V and 3 bases from J, the gap between germline ends came to 9 bases. Germline V lookup: CDR1 SGHRS, CDR2 YFSETQ. CDR3: CASRGSFNQPQHF. The CDR3 DNA sequence: TGCGCCAGCAGGGGCAGTTTCAATCAGCCCCAGCATTTT.

This clonotype was detected ten times or more. J is TRBJ2-5 and V is TRBV28; 8 positions agree with TRBD2. This CDR3 has 14 residues. Per the germline V gene, CDR1 is MDHEN and CDR2 is SYDVKM. With V trimmed by 7 bases and J by 5 bases, 9 bases remained unmatched. The DNA for the CDR3 is TGTGCCAGCACCCCCGGGAGGGGATTTGAGACCCAGTACTTC. Protein product: CASTPGRGFETQYF. The full variable domain, its missing parts supplied by reference TRBV28 and TRBJ2-5, is DVKVTQSSRYLVKRTGEKVFLECVQDMDHENMFWYRQDPGLGLRLIYFSYDVKMKEKGDIPEGYSVSREKKERFSLILESASTNQTSMYLCASTPGRGFETQYFGPGTRLLVL.

This clonotype was observed a handful of times. The chain couples TRBV29-1 to TRBJ1-5; the D is unclear. Per the germline V gene, CDR1 is SQVTM and CDR2 is ANQGSEA. The ends were cut back, 0 bases at V and 4 bases at J, with 13 bases in the middle. This CDR3 region has 15 residues. The CDR3 region is CSVEESGVSNQPQHF. The CDR3 DNA is TGCAGCGTTGAAGAGTCCGGGGTCTCGAATCAGCCCCAGCATTTT.